Listed here are 18 T cell receptor beta chains from one sample, sequenced in a study of cytomegalovirus exposure and HLA in healthy donors. 60 Vbeta and 13 Jbeta primers were used in PCR. Profiled with immunoSEQ multiplex PCR; TCRdb holds only in-frame clones, not every one. The sample has around 200,000 clones; less than 80% are singletons. Specimen: PBMCs. All receptors derive from a man in his forties in good health and CMV-seronegative.

The chain is built from TRBV4-1 and TRBJ1-1; 7 positions match TRBD1. V gave up 4 bases and J gave up 1 base; unmatched junction bases: 3. Germline CDR1 reads MGHRA; CDR2 reads YSYEKL. This CDR3 has 14 amino acids. The chain's CDR3 is CASSRRDRNTEAFF. CDR3 DNA: TGCGCCAGCAGCCGCCGGGACAGGAACACTGAAGCTTTCTTT.

This rearrangement joins TRBV27 to TRBJ2-7, with 14 bases matching TRBD2. The J segment lost 3 bases and the V segment lost 6 bases, leaving 4 bases of the junction unmatched. This CDR3 has 15 residues. Germline CDR1 MNHEY, CDR2 SMNVEV (reference sequence). For the CDR3, the DNA is TGTGCCAGCAGGCCGGGACTAGCGGGAGTCTACGAGCAGTACTTC. Its translation is CASRPGLAGVYEQYF.

The CDR3 protein is CASSPGQGGEKLFF. In DNA, the CDR3 is TGTGCCAGCAGCCCGGGACAGGGCGGTGAAAAACTGTTTTTT. The chain recombines TRBV7-9 with TRBJ1-4; 9 bases match TRBD1. CDR1 SEHNR and CDR2 FQNEAQ come from the germline V gene (reference sequence). The CDR3 has 14 residues. Trimming took 5 bases from V and 7 from J; bases not matched to a gene: 5.

The chain's CDR3 is CASSLLVNGIVEQYF. For the CDR3, the DNA is TGTGCCAGCAGCTTGTTGGTCAACGGGATAGTCGAGCAGTACTTC. The chain couples TRBV5-5 to TRBJ2-7; perhaps TRBD2 as D (5 bases). Trimming stripped 1 base from V and 6 bases from J, with 17 bases between. The CDR3 runs to 15 residues. CDR1 and CDR2 from the germline V gene are SGHKS and YYEKEE (reference sequence).

A single count supports this clone. This CDR3 is CASSLGQGRSDTQYF. The CDR3 nucleotides are TGTGCCAGCAGTTTGGGACAGGGGAGATCAGATACGCAGTATTTT. The chain has TRBV27 and TRBJ2-3; 10 nucleotides line up with TRBD1. From germline, CDR1 is MNHEY and CDR2 SMNVEV (reference sequence). V shed 3 bases, J shed 4 bases, and the junction held 4 bases outside the gene matches. This CDR3 contains 15 residues.

This chain links TRBV6-1 with TRBJ1-5, with 9 nucleotides matching TRBD1. J was trimmed by 7 bases and V by 7 bases; bases with no gene match: 8. CDR1 MNHNS and CDR2 SASEGT come from the germline V gene. This CDR3 has 14 amino acids. DNA for the CDR3: TGTGCCAGCACTCTCCGGGACAGGGACCAGCCCCAGCATTTT. It encodes CASTLRDRDQPQHF.

The chain uses TRBV28 and TRBJ1-1, with D possibly being TRBD1 (5 bases). This CDR3 comprises 10 residues. V shed 7 bases and J shed 11 bases, with 11 bases lying between them. The germline CDR1 and CDR2 sequences are MDHEN and SYDVKM. CDR3 amino acids: CASIGHEAFF. CDR3 in DNA: TGTGCCAGCATCGGACATGAGGCTTTCTTT.

The rearrangement uses TRBV7-3 and TRBJ2-1, with 8 bases identical to TRBD2. V lost 5 bases and J lost 2; bases outside the gene matches: 5. CDR3 length equals 15 residues. Germline assignment: CDR1 SGHTA and CDR2 FQGTGA. DNA for the CDR3: TGTGCCAGCAGCGATAGCGGGGCCACCTACAATGAGCAGTTCTTC. This gives the protein CASSDSGATYNEQFF.

The chain employs TRBV5-6 and TRBJ2-1, with 7 bases aligning to TRBD2. Losses at the gene ends were 3 bases for V and 6 bases for J; bases not matched to a gene: 3. The CDR3 extends over 13 amino acids. Germline values: CDR1 SGHDT, CDR2 YYEEEE. CDR3 sequence reads: CASSWTRSNEQFF. The DNA for the CDR3 is TGTGCCAGCAGCTGGACTAGATCCAATGAGCAGTTCTTC.

The genes are TRBV15 and TRBJ2-5, with 8 bases matching TRBD2. With 5 bases clipped from V and 5 bases from J, the junction kept 10 bases outside the gene matches. The CDR3 totals 15 residues. Germline values: CDR1 LNHNV, CDR2 YYDKDF (reference sequence). CDR3 protein: CATSRPAGDVETQYF. The CDR3 DNA reads TGTGCCACCAGCCGACCAGCGGGAGACGTGGAGACCCAGTACTTC.

The V call is TRBV5-4, the J call TRBJ1-2; D is unresolved. Trimming pared 5 bases from V and 5 bases from J, leaving 22 bases between. CDR1 is SGHNT and CDR2 is YYREEE in the germline V gene (reference sequence). The CDR3 length is 16 residues. In nucleotides, the CDR3 is TGTGCCAGCAGGGAATTCGGACTGGGTCAGAGGTATGGCTACACCTTC. Its translation: CASREFGLGQRYGYTF.

The V and J genes are TRBV6-4 and TRBJ2-7; TRBD2 matches at 10 bases. Trimming took 6 bases from V and 3 from J; bases not matched to a gene: 8. Per germline, CDR1 MRHNA and CDR2 SNTAGT. This CDR3 comprises 15 residues. The chain's CDR3 is CASRGRTSGYYEQYF. CDR3 DNA: TGTGCCAGCAGGGGGAGGACTAGCGGCTACTACGAGCAGTACTTC.

The V gene is TRBV6-6, the J gene TRBJ1-2; possibly TRBD1 for D (5 bases). The CDR3 sequence is 11 residues long. Trimming removed 2 bases from V and 8 bases from J, with 6 bases in between. CDR1 and CDR2 from the germline V gene are MNHNY and SVGAGI (reference sequence). This chain's CDR3 is CASSYGGGYTF. CDR3 DNA sequence: TGTGCCAGCAGTTACGGGGGGGGCTACACCTTC.

This clone has a single count. This sequence joins TRBV6-5 and TRBJ1-5, with 7 bases identical to TRBD1. The CDR3 is made up of 13 amino acids. Germline trimming cut 7 bases from V and 2 bases from J; bases unmatched to any gene: 2. Germline V lookup: CDR1 MNHEY, CDR2 SVGAGI. This chain's CDR3 is CASKDRGNQPQHF. As DNA, the CDR3 is TGTGCCAGCAAAGACAGGGGCAATCAGCCCCAGCATTTT.

V and J are TRBV5-8 and TRBJ1-6; 10 bases line up with TRBD1. The CDR3 length is 15 residues. Germline trimming cut 4 bases from V and 7 bases from J; bases unmatched to any gene: 5. Looked up from germline, CDR1 is SGHTS and CDR2 is YDEGEE. The CDR3 here is CASSIGTGVNSPLHF. The CDR3, as DNA: TGTGCCAGCAGCATTGGGACAGGGGTCAATTCACCCCTCCACTTT.

The sample holds a few counts of this clone. This chain connects TRBV29-1 to TRBJ2-5; 7 positions agree with TRBD2. CDR3 length: 17 amino acids. The V and J ends lost 4 bases and 4 bases, in that order; junction bases with no gene match: 18. Germline-derived CDR1 and CDR2 are SQVTM and ANQGSEA. This CDR3 is CSVASAGVILGVETQYF. For the CDR3, the DNA is TGCAGCGTTGCAAGCGCGGGGGTAATACTGGGGGTAGAGACCCAGTACTTC. Drawing the rest from reference TRBV29-1 and TRBJ2-5, the complete variable domain is SAVISQKPSRDICQRGTSLTIQCQVDSQVTMMFWYRQQPGQSLTLIATANQGSEATYESGFVIDKFPISRPNLTFSTLTVSNMSPEDSSIYLCSVASAGVILGVETQYFGPGTRLLVL.

This rearrangement joins TRBV30 to TRBJ1-1; D possibly corresponds to TRBD1 (5 bases). Germline V gene sequence: CDR1 GTSNPN, CDR2 SVGIG (reference sequence). This CDR3 region has 14 residues. V lost 2 bases, J lost 1 base, and 11 bases lay in between. The CDR3 region is CAWSLQEGNTEAFF. DNA for the CDR3: TGTGCCTGGAGTTTACAGGAGGGGAACACTGAAGCTTTCTTT.

The chain joins TRBV28 to TRBJ1-2; a weak D match, TRBD1 (6 bases). V was clipped by 10 bases and J by 6 bases, with 21 bases between them. Germline V gene data show CDR1 as MDHEN and CDR2 as SYDVKM. The CDR3 runs to 14 residues. The CDR3 loop reads CATRKRGGHNGYTF. The CDR3 DNA reads TGTGCCACCCGGAAACGGGGGGGCCACAATGGCTACACCTTC.